A single sample gave rise to the 17 T cell receptor beta chains below, sequenced in a study of tumor-infiltrating lymphocytes in primary liver carcinoma. The source material, roughly 18-33 mg of unsorted bulk tissue, was used to co-extract RNA and DNA. From about 0.5 ug of total RNA, TCR beta-specific cDNA was reverse-transcribed using a constant-region primer. Nested multiplex PCR, run for three rounds with slightly modified ARM-PCR, yielded TCR beta libraries. Investigators reported that the first two PCR rounds, at about 9 cycles each, used TRBV1-TRBV30 forward primers with a C-beta reverse primer. TCRdb itself ran the multiplex PCR reads through MiXCR, one entry per CDR3 protein. The repertoire holds approximately 74,000 distinct CDR3 sequences, with 70% to 80% as singletons. Sequencing was carried out using liver tumor tissue from sampling region 4. Subset reported: tumor region T4, right-lateral pole. Receptors were obtained from a woman aged 60-70 years with primary liver carcinoma and hepatitis B virus infection.

About this clonotype itself: A read error may explain this, as a much larger clone is one base away. This rearrangement joins TRBV5-1 to TRBJ2-1; 9 bases fit TRBD2. Germline V gene lookup returns CDR1 SGHRS and CDR2 YFSETQ. There are 15 residues in the CDR3. Unmatched junction bases numbered 9, after V lost 4 bases and J lost 7 bases. The CDR3 is CASSVIAGATNEQFF. In DNA form, the CDR3 reads TGCGCCAGCAGCGTGATAGCGGGAGCTACGAATGAGCAGTTCTTC.

Turning to this clonotype: This may be a read error: a much more frequent sequence differs by one nucleotide. The chain is built from TRBV5-1 and TRBJ2-3, with D uncertain. Germline loops: CDR1 SGHRS, CDR2 YFSETQ. CDR3 size: 16 residues. The CDR3, as DNA: TGCGCCAGCAGCCGTTTAGGTGAAGAGCCCACAGATACGCAGTGTTTT. Translated, it gives CASSRLGEEPTDTQCF.

About this clonotype itself: The conserved final phenylalanine or tryptophan is absent from the CDR3, which likely points to a read error. The V gene is TRBV5-8, the J gene TRBJ2-6; 8 bases line up with TRBD1. From germline, CDR1 is SGHTS and CDR2 YDEGEE. The junction had 13 bases not matched to a gene; V was cut back by 5 bases and J by 0 bases. This CDR3 region has 19 residues. CDR3 residues: CASRELGQGLHSGANVLTI. CDR3 nucleotides: TGTGCCAGCAGGGAGCTTGGACAGGGCCTCCACTCTGGGGCCAACGTCCTGACTATC.

This clonotype was seen at least ten times. This chain links TRBV7-9 with TRBJ1-1, with D possibly TRBD1 on 6 matching bases. Germline assignment: CDR1 SEHNR and CDR2 FQNEAQ (reference sequence). The CDR3 is made up of 20 amino acids. Trimming took off 0 bases at V and 1 base at J, with 24 bases between the two ends. CDR3 bases: TGTGCCAGCAGCTTAGCCGCCCCGTGGGGGCAGGTCCCGGGGAACACTGAAGCTTTCTTT. This codes for CASSLAAPWGQVPGNTEAFF.

This clonotype was counted a few times. This may arise from a read error, as a much more abundant clone is one base away. This chain links TRBV29-1 with TRBJ2-1, with 10 bases fitting TRBD2. Per germline, CDR1 SQVTM and CDR2 ANQGSEA. The CDR3 has 15 amino acids. V trimming: 1 base; J trimming: 7 bases; junction bases outside the gene matches: 7. The CDR3 DNA follows: TGCAGCGTTGAAGGTGGTAATAGCGGGGGGAATGAGCAGTTCTTC. This translates into CSVEGGNSGGNEQFF.

Of note for this clonotype: A read error may explain this, as a much larger clone is one base away. CDR3 in amino acids: CTSSETGQGTGELFF. Here the CDR3 DNA reads TGTACCAGCAGTGAGACAGGACAGGGGACCGGGGAGCTGTTTTTT. V and J are TRBV6-4 and TRBJ2-2, with 9 bases fitting TRBD1. From germline, CDR1 is MRHNA and CDR2 SNTAGT. The CDR3 is 15 amino acids.

In regard to this clonotype: A much larger clone lies a single base off, so this may be a read error. The chain is built from TRBV6-5 and TRBJ1-6; possible D gene TRBD1, 5 bases. The CDR3 is 17 residues long. The V gene's germline CDR1 is MNHEY and CDR2 SVGAGI. The CDR3 DNA is TGTGCCAGCAACTCGAAGCGGACGGGGCTTAATAATTCACCCTTCCACTTT. This encodes CASNSKRTGLNNSPFHF.

Details on this clonotype: The junction and the germline gene differ at one end; a read error may be behind it. The chain combines TRBV29-1 with TRBJ2-1; D may be TRBD2 (6 bases). The CDR3 loop spans 12 amino acids. Germline-derived CDR1 and CDR2 are SQVTM and ANQGSEA. CDR3 nucleotide sequence: TGCAACGTTGGAGGGTTGTGGAATGAGCAGTTCTTC. Its translation: CNVGGLWNEQFF.

The CDR3 loop is CASRSGAWGEAFF. The CDR3 DNA reads TGTGCCAGCAGGTCAGGGGCGTGGGGTGAAGCTTTCTTT. The J gene is TRBJ1-1, the V gene TRBV28; tentatively, D is TRBD1 (6 bases). This CDR3 comprises 13 residues. V gave up 6 bases and J gave up 7 bases, with 15 bases separating them. Germline-derived CDR1 and CDR2 are MDHEN and SYDVKM. The full variable domain, its missing parts supplied by reference TRBV28 and TRBJ1-1, is DVKVTQSSRYLVKRTGEKVFLECVQDMDHENMFWYRQDPGLGLRLIYFSYDVKMKEKGDIPEGYSVSREKKERFSLILESASTNQTSMYLCASRSGAWGEAFFGQGTRLTVV.

Regarding this clonotype: At one of its ends the junction is not consistent with the germline gene, which may arise from a read error. The chain links TRBV6-1 to TRBJ1-1, with D uncertain. CDR1 MNHNS and CDR2 SASEGT come from the germline V gene. The CDR3 is 13 amino acids. CDR3 DNA: TGTGCCATCAGTGAAGGTGAGAACACTGAAGCTTTCTTT. This sequence encodes CAISEGENTEAFF.

This clonotype was counted at least ten times. This chain uses TRBV10-1 with TRBJ2-5, with 8 nucleotides matching TRBD1. The CDR3 consists of 15 residues. From germline, CDR1 is WNHNN and CDR2 SYGVQD (reference sequence). V dropped 6 bases and J dropped 3; count of bases not matched to a gene: 9. In DNA, the CDR3 is TGCGCCAGCAGCGAAGGGTCGACAGGGGAAGAGACCCAGTACTTC. As protein: CASSEGSTGEETQYF.

As regards this clonotype: Possible read error: a much larger clone is one base away. The J gene is TRBJ1-2, the V gene TRBV30; D possibly corresponds to TRBD1 (6 bases). This CDR3 is 12 amino acids long. V dropped 4 bases and J dropped 6 bases, with 12 bases sitting between them. CDR1 is GTSNPN, CDR2 SVGIG, per germline (reference sequence). This CDR3 is CAWTKHRDGYTF. The CDR3 nucleotides are TGTGCCTGGACAAAGCACAGGGATGGCTACACCTTC.

This clonotype was detected only a few times. This may be a read error: a much more frequent sequence differs by one nucleotide. CDR3: CASSAYQEAQYF. CDR3 coding DNA: TGTGCCAGCAGTGCCTATCAAGAGGCCCAGTACTTC. The chain combines TRBV12-3 or TRBV12-4 with TRBJ2-5; D uncertain. There are 12 residues in the CDR3.

Turning to this clonotype: This may arise from a read error, as a much more abundant clone is one base away. V is TRBV7-9 and J is TRBJ1-1, with 7 bases that match TRBD1. CDR3 length: 15 residues. Germline assignment: CDR1 SEHNR and CDR2 FQNEAQ (reference sequence). CDR3 nucleotide sequence: TGTGACAGCAGCTCGACTACAGGGGTGGGAACTGAAGCTTTCTTT. As protein: CDSSSTTGVGTEAFF.

A word on this clonotype: This may be a read error: a much more frequent sequence differs by one nucleotide. The CDR3 carries no conserved terminal phenylalanine or tryptophan, so it likely arises from a read error. The chain has TRBV12-3 or TRBV12-4 and TRBJ2-7, with 10 bases lining up with TRBD2. The CDR3 has 13 residues. J gave up 3 bases and V 10 bases, and 6 bases lay outside the gene matches. The CDR3 region has the DNA TGTGCCAACGGCGGGACTAGCGTCTACGAGCAGTACTTA. Translating it yields CANGGTSVYEQYL.

This clonotype was detected ten times or more. This rearrangement joins TRBV5-1 to TRBJ2-1, with D perhaps TRBD1 (5 bases). The V gene's germline CDR1 is SGHRS and CDR2 YFSETQ. The CDR3 length is 11 residues. V shed 2 bases and J shed 15 bases, with 12 bases lying between them. The CDR3 here is CASSFAEDMFF. As DNA, the CDR3 is TGCGCCAGCAGCTTCGCCGAGGACATGTTCTTC. Supplemented by reference TRBV5-1 and TRBJ2-1, the full variable domain reads KAGVTQTPRYLIKTRGQQVTLSCSPISGHRSVSWYQQTPGQGLQFLFEYFSETQRNKGNFPGRFSGRQFSNSRSEMNVSTLELGDSALYLCASSFAEDMFFGPGTRLTVL.

This clonotype was counted many times. The rearrangement joins TRBV6-5 to TRBJ1-5; no definite D call. There are 15 residues in the CDR3. In germline, CDR1 is MNHEY, CDR2 SVGAGI. The V gene lost 3 bases and the J gene lost 0 bases, with 9 bases spanning the gap. CDR3 residues: CASSYRSNSNQPQHF. CDR3 DNA: TGTGCCAGCAGTTATCGCAGCAATAGCAATCAGCCCCAGCATTTT.